The count of the clone carrying this TCR beta chain is one. Its cognate antigen is unknown. Mouse names are used for the genes. The CDR3 end lies 1 residue beyond the end of the read and is filled in from the germline J gene. This specimen belongs to a study of tissue T cells after allogeneic stem cell transplantation. Study observations and caveats: Blood and spleen captured only part of the tissue TCR repertoire.

Germline CDR1 SGHSN, CDR2 HYEKVE. CDR3 length: 16 residues. Germline trimming cut 0 bases from V and 2 bases from J; bases unmatched to any gene: 6. As for time point: mouse harvest day 14 after allogeneic transplant. The graft held 10^6 splenic CD5+ T cells and 10^7 T-cell-depleted bone marrow cells. This mouse GVHD model was MHC-mismatched B6 to BALB/c, profiled day 7 or 14. TCRdb keeps only in-frame clones here, not all; method: immunoSEQ multiplex PCR. The data contain approximately 5,000 clones, about a third of them singletons. This TCR was recovered from a female BALB/c mouse given C57BL/6 T cells with graft-versus-host disease after an allogeneic hematopoietic cell transplant. Sequencing was carried out using skin. V and J are TRBV12-1 and TRBJ2-4; 8 bases are a match to TRBD2. The CDR3 sequence: CASSLERGGLQNTLYF. The CDR3 bases that were read are TGTGCCAGCTCTCTCGAACGGGGGGGCCTTCAAAACACCTTGTAC.